Reported below is one T cell receptor beta chain. The antigen is unknown. These data come from a study of PD-1 blockade in mismatch repair-deficient tumors. Turning to the study itself: Patients had approximately 12 mismatch repair-deficient cancer types, all previously treated and progressing.

The germline V and J ends were trimmed by 10 bases and 0 bases, with 18 bases remaining between them. CDR1 and CDR2 from the germline V gene are MNHEY and SMNVEV (reference sequence). The CDR3 runs to 16 residues. All patients were mismatch repair deficient, assessed by either PCR or immunohistochemistry. Findings and limits, study-wide: Tumor-resident clones, often undetectable pretreatment in blood, expanded then contracted after pembrolizumab.

Data came from immunoSEQ multiplex PCR; TCRdb stores just in-frame clones and leaves some out. The table records 25,000 to 30,000 clones, roughly 84% of them present only once. The chain recombines TRBV27 with TRBJ2-2; no clear D. This TCR was recovered from an adult with mismatch repair-deficient cancer. The input for sequencing was PBMCs, taken before pembrolizumab treatment. The CDR3 is CANSLFETANTGELFF. The DNA of the CDR3 is TGTGCCAACTCGCTATTTGAAACCGCGAACACCGGGGAGCTGTTTTTT.